What follows are 20 T cell receptor beta chains derived from one specimen sequenced in a study of cytomegalovirus exposure and HLA in healthy donors. Sequencing used immunoSEQ multiplex PCR; TCRdb keeps in-frame clones, though not all of them. The sample lists 260,000 or so clones, around 90% occurring once. Sequencing used PBMCs. The origin of the receptors is a woman under 40 in good health and CMV-seronegative.

This CDR3 is CASSLTTGVYNEQFF. Written as DNA, the CDR3 is TGTGCCAGCAGCTTAACGACAGGTGTCTACAATGAGCAGTTCTTC. This chain connects TRBV7-8 to TRBJ2-1, with D possibly TRBD1 on 6 matching bases. The CDR3 covers 15 residues. V lost 2 bases and J 3 bases, leaving 11 bases between the germline ends. Per germline, CDR1 SGHVS and CDR2 FQNEAQ.

The chain couples TRBV27 to TRBJ2-1; D might be TRBD1 (6 bases). With 3 bases removed from V and 4 bases from J, the gap between germline ends came to 13 bases. The CDR3 has 15 amino acids. Germline V gene data show CDR1 as MNHEY and CDR2 as SMNVEV (reference sequence). The CDR3 sequence is CASSLGYDRYNEQFF. DNA of the CDR3: TGTGCCAGCAGTTTGGGGTATGACAGGTACAATGAGCAGTTCTTC.

This clone was seen more than once but under ten times. V gene TRBV5-1 combines with J gene TRBJ2-5; D possibly corresponds to TRBD2 (6 bases). CDR3 size: 14 residues. The V end was cut by 3 bases, the J end by 4 bases, with 13 bases between. The germline CDR1 and CDR2 sequences are SGHRS and YFSETQ. The CDR3: CASSSGLLGETQYF. The CDR3 DNA reads TGCGCCAGCAGCTCGGGACTTCTAGGAGAGACCCAGTACTTC.

V and J are TRBV25-1 and TRBJ2-7; 10 bases match TRBD2. Germline V lookup: CDR1 MGHDK, CDR2 SYGVNS. After removal of 5 bases from V and 4 bases from J, the junction contained 5 bases not matched to a gene. The CDR3 length is 14 residues. In nucleotides, the CDR3 is TGTGCCAGCAGTTCTAGCGGGAGAACATACGAGCAGTACTTC. Protein: CASSSSGRTYEQYF.

The rearrangement uses TRBV4-2 and TRBJ2-7, with 10 bases fitting TRBD1. In germline, CDR1 is LGHNA, CDR2 YNFKEQ. V shed 4 bases and J 5 bases; nucleotides not matched to a gene: 5. There are 14 residues in the CDR3. The CDR3 nucleotides read TGTGCCAGCAGCCCATGGACAGGGGGGGACGAGCAGTACTTC. It specifies CASSPWTGGDEQYF.

This chain links TRBV27 with TRBJ1-5, with D uncertain. V shed 6 bases and J shed 6 bases, with 21 bases lying between them. CDR3 length equals 16 residues. The germline CDR1 and CDR2 sequences are MNHEY and SMNVEV (reference sequence). Written as DNA, the CDR3 is TGTGCCAGCAGCCGCCTCTCGGGCGCCTCGAGTCAGCCCCAGCATTTT. Amino acids: CASSRLSGASSQPQHF.

This chain joins TRBV5-1 and TRBJ2-7; D is perhaps TRBD1 (5 bases). The CDR3 totals 12 residues. V lost 4 bases and J lost 7, with 12 bases in between. Germline CDR1 and CDR2: SGHRS and YFSETQ. CDR3: CASSSDSREQYF. CDR3 DNA sequence: TGCGCCAGCAGCAGCGACAGCCGGGAGCAGTACTTC.

The genes are TRBV25-1 and TRBJ2-1; TRBD2 matches 11 bases. The CDR3 extends over 17 amino acids. From germline, CDR1 is MGHDK and CDR2 SYGVNS. J was trimmed by 4 bases and V by 4 bases; bases with no gene match: 9. The CDR3 bases are TGTGCCAGCAGTGGTCAGGCGACTAGCGGGAAGTACAATGAGCAGTTCTTC. Translation: CASSGQATSGKYNEQFF.

This clone was counted between two and nine times. The chain is built from TRBV15 and TRBJ2-1, with D possibly being TRBD2 (6 bases). The germline V gene has CDR1 LNHNV and CDR2 YYDKDF (reference sequence). The V end was cut by 5 bases, the J end by 7 bases, with 12 bases between. This CDR3 region has 13 residues. The CDR3 protein is CATSGGTGNEQFF. CDR3 in DNA: TGTGCCACCAGCGGCGGGACGGGTAATGAGCAGTTCTTC.

The chain employs TRBV11-2 and TRBJ2-3; D is ambiguous. Trimming cost V 3 bases and J 5 bases, with 12 bases left between them. CDR1 SGHAT and CDR2 FQNNGV come from the germline V gene. The length of the CDR3 is 14 residues. The CDR3 protein is CASSFPPRLDTQYF. In DNA, the CDR3 is TGTGCCAGCAGCTTTCCCCCCCGGCTAGATACGCAGTATTTT. Full variable domain (missing parts from reference TRBV11-2 and TRBJ2-3): EAGVAQSPRYKIIEKRQSVAFWCNPISGHATLYWYQQILGQGPKLLIQFQNNGVVDDSQLPKDRFSAERLKGVDSTLKIQPAKLEDSAVYLCASSFPPRLDTQYFGPGTRLTVL.

The table lists this clone with a count of one. V gene TRBV11-2 combines with J gene TRBJ1-1, with 7 bases identical to TRBD1. Trimming cost V 5 bases and J 4 bases; bases outside gene matches: 7. The germline gives CDR1 SGHAT, CDR2 FQNNGV. This CDR3 has 14 residues. In DNA, the CDR3 is TGTGCCAGCAGCCCTTACAGGGGCGGCACTGAAGCTTTCTTT. Its translation is CASSPYRGGTEAFF.

The gene calls are TRBV5-6 and TRBJ1-5, with TRBD1 matching 7 bases. Germline V gene data show CDR1 as SGHDT and CDR2 as YYEEEE. Trimming cost V 0 bases and J 0 bases; bases outside gene matches: 0. CDR3 size: 15 residues. CDR3 DNA: TGTGCCAGCAGCTTGGAGGGGGCTAGCAATCAGCCCCAGCATTTT. Translation: CASSLEGASNQPQHF.

CDR3 residues: CASIHTPSGTRRYF. For the CDR3, the DNA is TGTGCCAGCATTCATACCCCCTCCGGGACCCGACGGTACTTC. The rearrangement uses TRBV27 and TRBJ2-7; either TRBD1 or TRBD2 may fit D (5 bases each). CDR3 length: 14 residues. Trimming stripped 7 bases from V and 12 bases from J, with 25 bases between. CDR1 MNHEY and CDR2 SMNVEV come from the germline V gene (reference sequence).

V and J are TRBV12-5 and TRBJ2-7; possible D gene TRBD1, 6 bases. Trimming stripped 0 bases from V and 0 bases from J, with 12 bases between. The CDR3 covers 16 residues. The germline V gene has CDR1 LGHNT and CDR2 FRNRAP. The CDR3 here is CASGLVTGSSSYEQYF. For the CDR3, the DNA is TGTGCTAGTGGTTTGGTAACAGGGTCCAGCTCCTACGAGCAGTACTTC.

This clone was recorded once. The chain employs TRBV6-1 and TRBJ2-3, with 7 bases lining up with TRBD2. This CDR3 is built from 15 residues. After removal of 1 base from V and 2 bases from J, the junction contained 3 bases not matched to a gene. CDR1 is MNHNS, CDR2 SASEGT, per germline. Here the CDR3 reads CASSEGGGNTDTQYF. CDR3 coding DNA: TGTGCCAGCAGTGAAGGGGGGGGTAACACAGATACGCAGTATTTT.

The chain uses TRBV7-3 and TRBJ2-2; 8 bases agree with TRBD2. Trimming removed 5 bases from V and 7 bases from J; junction bases left unmatched: 6. Germline V gene data show CDR1 as SGHTA and CDR2 as FQGTGA. The CDR3 covers 14 residues. This chain's CDR3 is CASSNSGTGGELFF. The CDR3 nucleotides read TGTGCCAGCAGCAATAGCGGGACCGGCGGGGAGCTGTTTTTT. The whole variable domain, remainder taken from reference TRBV7-3 and TRBJ2-2, is GAGVSQTPSNKVTEKGKYVELRCDPISGHTALYWYRQSLGQGPEFLIYFQGTGAADDSGLPNDRFFAVRPEGSVSTLKIQRTERGDSAVYLCASSNSGTGGELFFGEGSRLTVL.

In this sample, this clone turned up a few times. The J gene is TRBJ2-3, the V gene TRBV25-1; D gene uncertain. Germline V gene data show CDR1 as MGHDK and CDR2 as SYGVNS. Trimming removed 2 bases at V and 4 bases at J, with 7 bases between. The CDR3 runs to 13 residues. The CDR3 bases are TGTGCCAGCAGTGAACCGTTGGCAGATACGCAGTATTTT. This codes for CASSEPLADTQYF.

V gene TRBV19 combines with J gene TRBJ2-7; maybe TRBD1 (6 bases). V lost 3 bases to trimming and J lost 2 bases, with 11 bases between them. This CDR3 has 14 amino acids. Looked up from germline, CDR1 is LNHDA and CDR2 is SQIVND (reference sequence). The CDR3 reads CASSIDRSTYEQYF. The CDR3 DNA is TGTGCCAGTAGTATTGACAGGAGTACCTACGAGCAGTACTTC.

V usage is TRBV4-1 and J usage is TRBJ1-2; 10 bases fit TRBD1. Germline V gene lookup returns CDR1 MGHRA and CDR2 YSYEKL. This CDR3 is 15 amino acids long. Trimming at V came to 4 bases and at J to 2 bases, leaving 4 bases not matched to a gene. As DNA, the CDR3 is TGCGCCAGCAGCCGGCGACAGGGGGCCAACTATGGCTACACCTTC. The encoded protein is CASSRRQGANYGYTF.

This chain connects TRBV7-9 to TRBJ2-5; no definite D call. Germline V gives CDR1 SEHNR, CDR2 FQNEAQ (reference sequence). Trimming pared 2 bases from V and 1 base from J, leaving 5 bases between. CDR3 length equals 13 residues. Written as DNA, the CDR3 is TGTGCCAGCAGCTTACAGATCCAAGAGACCCAGTACTTC. This encodes CASSLQIQETQYF.